One sample yielded the 3 T cell receptor beta chains listed below, sequenced in a study of blood T cells in healthy people across ages. For the second PCR, which ran for roughly 6 to 12 cycles, a sample-barcoded 5' primer and a J-beta primer mix were used. From the 5' RACE reads, TCRdb called clonotypes with MiXCR, one entry per CDR3 protein. Among around 790,000 distinct CDR3 sequences, roughly 44% were seen once, and the ten largest hold around 21%. The sample consisted of blood. The receptors come from a man aged 55 to 70 in good health.

The sample holds a few counts of this clonotype. CDR3 amino acids: CASSVRDRGRTDTQYF. CDR3 coding DNA: TGTGCCAGCAGTGTCCGGGACAGGGGACGCACAGATACGCAGTATTTT. This chain links TRBV6-1 with TRBJ2-3, with 10 nucleotides matching TRBD1. There are 16 residues in the CDR3. Trimming at V came to 4 bases and at J to 1 base, leaving 5 bases not matched to a gene. Looked up from germline, CDR1 is MNHNS and CDR2 is SASEGT.

The CDR3 DNA sequence: TGTGCCAGCAGTGATGCAGGAGGGGCTATAGACAATCAGCCCCAGCATTTT. Translation: CASSDAGGAIDNQPQHF. The chain is built from TRBV2 and TRBJ1-5; D is perhaps TRBD1 (5 bases). V was pared by 3 bases and J by 3 bases, with 18 bases between. Germline CDR1 reads SNHLY; CDR2 reads FYNNEI. This CDR3 contains 17 residues.

This clonotype turned up a few times. A junction boundary mismatches the germline segment, possibly from a read error. This chain connects TRBV12-3 or TRBV12-4 to TRBJ1-4; D not resolved. The CDR3 totals 12 residues. The CDR3 region has the DNA TGTGCCTGCAGGCAGGCTAATGAAAAACTGTTTTTT. Translation: CACRQANEKLFF.